Sequencing of this T cell receptor beta chain was carried out in a study of blood T cell repertoires in COVID-19. Study at large: Samples of COVID-19 (acute and convalescent) were obtained from the United States, Italy and Spain. Sources were T cells, B-cell-depleted T cells, or PBMCs; the material itself was cDNA or gDNA.

As originally analysed: Reference gene primer amplification yielded estimated nucleated cell counts. Here immunoSEQ multiplex PCR was the method, and the copy in TCRdb shows in-frame clones only, minus some. V and J calls and clone size are given by that table; D and trimming were obtained from the DNA. This sample has more than 30,000 clones, with less than 90% found just once. This TCR was sampled from a woman older than 75 with active or convalescent COVID-19. The sequenced sample consisted of peripheral blood.

CDR3 sequence reads: CTSSHEGNTGELFF. For the CDR3, the DNA is TGCACCAGCAGCCATGAGGGAAACACCGGGGAGCTGTTTTTT. The rearrangement joins TRBV1 to TRBJ2-2; TRBD2, the table's D call, lacks a check against the DNA. TRBV1 is recorded as a pseudogene. The CDR3 runs to 14 residues.